Each of the 18 T cell receptor beta chains below was sequenced from the same sample in a study of cytotoxic CD8 clonotypes in ibrutinib-treated CLL. Clones were read by immunoSEQ multiplex PCR, and TCRdb kept only the in-frame ones, dropping some. The profile shows some 150,000 clones, over 75% of them singletons. Material: PBMCs, obtained after 36 months of ibrutinib treatment. The receptors derive from a human donor with chronic lymphocytic leukemia.

The chain employs TRBV30 and TRBJ2-3, with D possibly being TRBD1 (6 bases). The V gene lost 0 bases and the J gene lost 4 bases, with 11 bases spanning the gap. This CDR3 has 14 amino acids. Germline CDR1 is GTSNPN and CDR2 is SVGIG (reference sequence). CDR3 nucleotides: TGTGCCTGGAGTGTACGGTGGGGGCCAGATACGCAGTATTTT. Its translation is CAWSVRWGPDTQYF.

This clone was seen once. The chain links TRBV29-1 to TRBJ2-1; 8 nucleotides agree with TRBD2. CDR3 length: 13 amino acids. V lost 3 bases and J lost 7; bases outside the gene matches: 5. Germline CDR1 SQVTM, CDR2 ANQGSEA. For the CDR3, the DNA is TGCAGCGTTGATAGCGGGACCGGGAATGAGCAGTTCTTC. This encodes CSVDSGTGNEQFF.

This clone is a singleton in its sample. J is TRBJ1-5 and V is TRBV10-1; D remains ambiguous. The CDR3 is made up of 13 amino acids. V dropped 4 bases and J dropped 5 bases, with 9 bases sitting between them. The V gene's germline CDR1 is WNHNN and CDR2 SYGVQD (reference sequence). The CDR3: CASSAGVDQPQHF. The CDR3 DNA sequence: TGCGCCAGCAGTGCCGGGGTGGATCAGCCCCAGCATTTT.

V is TRBV9 and J is TRBJ1-2; D is ambiguous. V shed 0 bases and J shed 8 bases, with 17 bases lying between them. The CDR3 runs to 15 residues. Germline-derived CDR1 and CDR2 are SGDLS and YYNGEE. CDR3 DNA: TGTGCCAGCAGCGTAGAGGAGGGAGTAGCATCCGGCTACACCTTC. It specifies CASSVEEGVASGYTF.

The gene calls are TRBV27 and TRBJ1-3, with 9 bases fitting TRBD1. Germline V gives CDR1 MNHEY, CDR2 SMNVEV (reference sequence). This CDR3 contains 13 residues. With V trimmed by 6 bases and J by 4 bases, 1 base remained unmatched. The CDR3, as DNA: TGTGCCAGCAGACAGGGGGCCGGAAACACCATATATTTT. Translated, it gives CASRQGAGNTIYF.

This clone has a handful of counts. The chain is built from TRBV10-3 and TRBJ1-2, with a possible D match to TRBD1 (6 bases). This CDR3 is built from 13 residues. Trimming took off 3 bases at V and 8 bases at J, with 13 bases between the two ends. Per the germline V gene, CDR1 is ENHRY and CDR2 is SYGVKD. CDR3 protein: CAISEYREGGYTF. CDR3 nucleotide sequence: TGTGCCATCAGTGAATACAGGGAAGGAGGCTACACCTTC.

This sequence joins TRBV7-2 and TRBJ2-2, with D unresolved. The CDR3 has 15 amino acids. Germline loops: CDR1 SGHTA, CDR2 FQGNSA. V was shortened by 5 bases and J by 3 bases, with 13 bases between the two germline ends. CDR3 loop: CASSPRRRYTGELFF. DNA for the CDR3: TGTGCCAGCAGCCCTCGACGCCGCTACACCGGGGAGCTGTTTTTT.

CDR3 DNA: TGCAGCGTCCCCGGGACAGGGAACACAGATACGCAGTATTTT. Its translation is CSVPGTGNTDTQYF. The chain employs TRBV29-1 and TRBJ2-3, with 9 bases lining up with TRBD1. CDR1 is SQVTM, CDR2 ANQGSEA, per germline. J gave up 2 bases and V 6 bases, and 6 bases lay outside the gene matches. The CDR3 sequence is 14 residues long.

A single count supports this clone. The rearrangement joins TRBV18 to TRBJ1-2; D may be TRBD1 (5 bases). Germline V gene sequence: CDR1 KGHSH, CDR2 LQKENI. The CDR3 contains 20 residues. Trimming removed 3 bases from V and 4 bases from J, with 30 bases in between. The CDR3 coding sequence is TGTGCCAGCTCACCGATCTCACGCGTGTCAGGGAAAACTCGGGGCTATGGCTACACCTTC. Its protein is CASSPISRVSGKTRGYGYTF. The full variable domain, its missing parts supplied by reference TRBV18 and TRBJ1-2, is NAGVMQNPRHLVRRRGQEARLRCSPMKGHSHVYWYRQLPEEGLKFMVYLQKENIIDESGMPKERFSAEFPKEGPSILRIQQVVRGDSAAYFCASSPISRVSGKTRGYGYTFGSGTRLTVV.

This clone was seen just once. This sequence joins TRBV5-8 and TRBJ1-2; TRBD1 aligns across 8 bases. Germline V gene lookup returns CDR1 SGHTS and CDR2 YDEGEE. The CDR3 is 14 amino acids. The V gene end was trimmed by 3 bases and the J gene end by 8 bases; junction bases not matched to a gene: 9. The CDR3 sequence is CASSSRQGTGGYTF. DNA of the CDR3: TGTGCCAGCAGCTCGAGGCAGGGGACAGGAGGCTACACCTTC.

The chain uses TRBV7-2 and TRBJ1-2, with D maybe TRBD1 (5 bases). CDR1 SGHTA and CDR2 FQGNSA come from the germline V gene. Trimming removed 4 bases at V and 7 bases at J, with 16 bases between. The CDR3 totals 14 residues. The CDR3 DNA reads TGTGCCAGCAGCTCCATTCAGGGAAGGAGTGGCTACACCTTC. The encoded protein is CASSSIQGRSGYTF.

A few counts support this clone. Other DNA sequences in this specimen translate into the identical CDR3. The chain is built from TRBV5-1 and TRBJ1-3, with no clear D. CDR1 is SGHRS, CDR2 YFSETQ, per germline. The CDR3 sequence is 13 residues long. V was shortened by 0 bases and J by 4 bases, with 5 bases between the two germline ends. CDR3 amino acids: CASSLASGNTIYF. The DNA of the CDR3 is TGCGCCAGCAGCTTGGCCAGCGGAAACACCATATATTTT.

The V gene is TRBV6-4, the J gene TRBJ1-1; TRBD1 matches at 10 bases. With 4 bases clipped from V and 3 bases from J, the junction kept 5 bases outside the gene matches. Germline V lookup: CDR1 MRHNA, CDR2 SNTAGT. This CDR3 spans 15 amino acids. Here the CDR3 reads CASSAQTGGHTEAFF. CDR3 nucleotides: TGTGCCAGCAGTGCTCAGACAGGGGGCCACACTGAAGCTTTCTTT.

The chain has TRBV11-3 and TRBJ1-1, with D possibly being TRBD1 (6 bases). The CDR3 totals 12 residues. Germline CDR1 is SGHNT and CDR2 is YENEEA. The ends were cut back, 4 bases at V and 10 bases at J, with 13 bases in the middle. CDR3 DNA sequence: TGTGCCAGCAGCTATTCGGGGGGGGCAGCTTTCTTT. Amino acids: CASSYSGGAAFF.

Here the CDR3 DNA reads TGTGCCAGCAGCTTGATGGACAATTCACCCCTCCACTTT. This encodes CASSLMDNSPLHF. The chain uses TRBV11-2 and TRBJ1-6, with unresolved D. This CDR3 region has 13 residues. Germline assignment: CDR1 SGHAT and CDR2 FQNNGV. V was clipped by 3 bases and J by 7 bases, with 7 bases between them.

The rearrangement uses TRBV11-2 and TRBJ1-2, with unresolved D. V was cut by 6 bases and J by 7 bases, with 18 bases left in between. The CDR3 is 14 residues long. Germline CDR1 is SGHAT and CDR2 is FQNNGV. CDR3 nucleotide sequence: TGTGCCAGCAGTTCTACCTCCCAGGCTGGTGGCTACACCTTC. Its translation: CASSSTSQAGGYTF.

The chain employs TRBV21-1 and TRBJ2-1. TRBV21-1 is reported as a pseudogene. CDR3 length: 16 residues. CDR3 DNA sequence: TGTGCCAGCACCAGAACGACCAATTACTCCTACAATGAGCAGTTCTTC. Protein sequence: CASTRTTNYSYNEQFF.

This clone was picked up a small number of times. The J gene is TRBJ1-2, the V gene TRBV27; tentatively, D is TRBD1 (5 bases). The CDR3 runs to 13 residues. Trimming shortened V by 6 bases and J by 2 bases, and 10 bases separated the two germline ends. In germline, CDR1 is MNHEY, CDR2 SMNVEV (reference sequence). CDR3 protein: CASSGTENYGYTF. The CDR3 coding sequence is TGTGCCAGCAGCGGGACGGAAAACTATGGCTACACCTTC.